The clone carrying this T cell receptor (beta chain) was observed once. This CDR3 contains 14 residues. Per the germline V gene, CDR1 is MNHEY and CDR2 is SVGAGI. Losses at the gene ends were 7 bases for V and 8 bases for J; bases not matched to a gene: 6. This entry is derived from a study of blood T cell repertoires in COVID-19. Whole-study context: The study drew acute and convalescent COVID-19 samples from the United States, Italy and Spain. Sample material is recorded as cDNA or gDNA derived from T cells, B-cell-depleted T cells, or PBMCs.

In the authors' methods: Using reference gene primer amplification, nucleated cell counts were estimated. TCRdb keeps only in-frame clones here, not all; method: immunoSEQ multiplex PCR. For V, J and clone size, that table is used; D and trimming come from the DNA. The table lists around 79,000 clones, around 83% of them singletons. V is TRBV6-5 and J is TRBJ1-4, with 11 bases matching TRBD1. The TCR was taken from a woman aged 55-69 years with acute or convalescent COVID-19. Sequenced sample: peripheral blood. In DNA, the CDR3 is TGTGCCAGCAACCTGGGACAGGGGGGCGAAAAACTGTTTTTT. Its translation: CASNLGQGGEKLFF.